These 22 T cell receptor beta chains originate from one sample sequenced in a study of shared clonotypes between healthy human individuals. TCRdb's table, derived via immunoSEQ multiplex PCR, lists solely in-frame clones and lacks some. The sample contains 2.3 million or so clones, 85% to 95% of which appear only once. What was sequenced was naive CD4+ T cells from PBMCs. Described subset: CD45RA+ positively selected. Receptors were obtained from a man aged 18 to 35 in good health. Some clones in this sample may be carry-over from other donors' samples.

The CDR3: CASSLAGSYNEQFF. The CDR3 region has the DNA TGTGCCAGCAGCTTGGCGGGTTCCTACAATGAGCAGTTCTTC. The rearrangement links TRBV7-2 to TRBJ2-1; D is possibly TRBD2 (5 bases). The CDR3 loop spans 14 amino acids. The germline V gene has CDR1 SGHTA and CDR2 FQGNSA. Trimming pared 3 bases from V and 1 base from J, leaving 7 bases between.

The rearrangement joins TRBV5-1 to TRBJ2-7, with TRBD2 identical over 7 bases. Looked up from germline, CDR1 is SGHRS and CDR2 is YFSETQ. V shed 4 bases and J 2 bases; nucleotides not matched to a gene: 12. This CDR3 contains 16 residues. CDR3 DNA sequence: TGCGCCAGCAGCCCCCGGCCTAGCGGTGAACCCTACGAGCAGTACTTC. Its protein is CASSPRPSGEPYEQYF.

V usage is TRBV5-1 and J usage is TRBJ2-1; TRBD1 agrees at 7 bases. This CDR3 spans 14 amino acids. V trimming: 4 bases; J trimming: 8 bases; junction bases outside the gene matches: 9. Germline assignment: CDR1 SGHRS and CDR2 YFSETQ. This CDR3 is CASSLQGVVDEQFF. The CDR3 DNA is TGCGCCAGCAGCCTTCAGGGGGTGGTTGATGAGCAGTTCTTC.

V and J are TRBV9 and TRBJ2-1, with 12 bases fitting TRBD2. The CDR3 loop spans 16 amino acids. V lost 1 base and J lost 7; bases outside the gene matches: 6. The germline gives CDR1 SGDLS, CDR2 YYNGEE. This CDR3 is CASSVQGTSGYNEQFF. The DNA of the CDR3 is TGTGCCAGCAGCGTACAGGGGACTAGCGGGTATAATGAGCAGTTCTTC.

This clone was counted once. V gene TRBV19 combines with J gene TRBJ1-5; the D is unclear. The CDR3 sequence is 15 residues long. Trimming shortened V by 5 bases and J by 3 bases, and 14 bases separated the two germline ends. Germline V gene lookup returns CDR1 LNHDA and CDR2 SQIVND (reference sequence). CDR3 protein: CASSDMDGLNQPQHF. The CDR3 DNA follows: TGTGCCAGTAGTGATATGGACGGACTCAATCAGCCCCAGCATTTT.

The chain employs TRBV11-2 and TRBJ2-5; TRBD1 agrees at 7 bases. Trimming cost V 2 bases and J 4 bases; bases outside gene matches: 7. Germline loops: CDR1 SGHAT, CDR2 FQNNGV. CDR3 length equals 15 residues. CDR3 bases: TGTGCCAGCAGCTTACGGGGACAGCTAGGAGAGACCCAGTACTTC. As protein: CASSLRGQLGETQYF.

CDR3 loop: CASSLQGPGAYNEQFF. The CDR3 region has the DNA TGCGCCAGCAGCTTGCAGGGTCCGGGGGCCTACAATGAGCAGTTCTTC. The chain has TRBV5-1 and TRBJ2-1; TRBD2 might be the D (6 bases). With 1 base removed from V and 2 bases from J, the gap between germline ends came to 13 bases. This CDR3 is 16 amino acids long. Germline V lookup: CDR1 SGHRS, CDR2 YFSETQ.

The chain joins TRBV11-3 to TRBJ1-1, with 8 nucleotides matching TRBD1. Germline assignment: CDR1 SGHNT and CDR2 YENEEA. CDR3 length equals 12 residues. Germline trimming cut 5 bases from V and 14 bases from J; bases unmatched to any gene: 10. CDR3 in DNA: TGTGCCAGCAGCCCCACGACAGGGGTCCGCTTCTTT. Amino acid sequence: CASSPTTGVRFF.

V is TRBV9 and J is TRBJ2-2, with D tentatively TRBD2 (6 bases). The CDR3 sequence is 15 residues long. V dropped 6 bases and J dropped 6 bases, with 18 bases sitting between them. The germline gives CDR1 SGDLS, CDR2 YYNGEE. The CDR3: CASTLTYVAAGELFF. The CDR3, as DNA: TGTGCCAGCACCCTTACTTACGTAGCGGCCGGGGAGCTGTTTTTT.

This clone was observed a few times. Other nucleotide sequences from this sample produce the same CDR3. CDR3 region: CSVERQLNTEAFF. The CDR3 DNA is TGCAGCGTCGAGAGACAACTGAACACTGAAGCTTTCTTT. The chain combines TRBV29-1 with TRBJ1-1, with D unresolved. The length of the CDR3 is 13 residues. With 6 bases removed from V and 0 bases from J, the gap between germline ends came to 11 bases. CDR1 SQVTM and CDR2 ANQGSEA come from the germline V gene.

The gene calls are TRBV19 and TRBJ2-3; D is unclear. V was trimmed by 2 bases and J by 3 bases, leaving 6 bases between them. The CDR3 totals 13 residues. CDR1 and CDR2 from the germline V gene are LNHDA and SQIVND (reference sequence). Here the CDR3 DNA reads TGTGCCAGTAGTATATATAGGACAGATACGCAGTATTTT. The encoded protein is CASSIYRTDTQYF.

This chain joins TRBV5-1 and TRBJ2-2; TRBD1 is a possible D gene (5 bases). This CDR3 contains 16 residues. V gave up 1 base and J gave up 1 base, with 11 bases separating them. The germline gives CDR1 SGHRS, CDR2 YFSETQ. The CDR3 here is CASSLKFQGNTGELFF. The CDR3, as DNA: TGCGCCAGCAGCTTGAAGTTTCAGGGGAACACCGGGGAGCTGTTTTTT.

The chain is built from TRBV15 and TRBJ2-3; a weak D match, TRBD2 (7 bases). Germline V gene sequence: CDR1 LNHNV, CDR2 YYDKDF (reference sequence). The CDR3 has 16 residues. The V and J ends lost 1 base and 4 bases respectively, with 15 bases between them. For the CDR3, the DNA is TGTGCCACCAGCAGAGGTCGGGGGGCGGTTTCAGATACGCAGTATTTT. Translation gives CATSRGRGAVSDTQYF.

J is TRBJ2-2 and V is TRBV5-1; D unresolved. V lost 4 bases and J lost 4, with 17 bases in between. Germline-derived CDR1 and CDR2 are SGHRS and YFSETQ. The CDR3 totals 16 residues. The CDR3 DNA reads TGCGCCAGCAGCCTTTCCCCCTGGGCCGGCACCGGGGAGCTGTTTTTT. It specifies CASSLSPWAGTGELFF.

CDR3 DNA: TGTGCCAGTCGCGACAGCAGATTGGCTTTCTTT. Protein product: CASRDSRLAFF. The chain has TRBV28 and TRBJ1-1; D may be TRBD1 (5 bases). The V end lost 9 bases, the J end lost 11 bases, and 16 bases lay between the germline ends. The CDR3 contains 11 residues. Germline CDR1 is MDHEN and CDR2 is SYDVKM.

V usage is TRBV6-1 and J usage is TRBJ2-7, with 10 positions matching TRBD1. Losses at the gene ends were 6 bases for V and 5 bases for J; bases not matched to a gene: 7. This CDR3 contains 14 residues. Germline assignment: CDR1 MNHNS and CDR2 SASEGT. The CDR3 spells CASRDWDRGDEQYF. Here the CDR3 DNA reads TGTGCCAGCAGGGACTGGGACAGGGGTGACGAGCAGTACTTC.

The V and J genes are TRBV28 and TRBJ1-5; tentative D call: TRBD1 (6 bases). The V end was cut by 5 bases, the J end by 7 bases, with 18 bases between. The CDR3 contains 15 residues. Germline-derived CDR1 and CDR2 are MDHEN and SYDVKM. This CDR3 reads CASSPQGHLGQPQHF. DNA of the CDR3: TGTGCCAGCAGTCCCCAGGGGCATCTGGGACAGCCCCAGCATTTT.

The J gene is TRBJ2-1, the V gene TRBV7-9; D might be TRBD2 (6 bases). Trimming removed 5 bases at V and 7 bases at J, with 15 bases between. The CDR3 runs to 14 residues. Germline V CDR1 and CDR2: SEHNR, FQNEAQ (reference sequence). The CDR3 coding sequence is TGTGCCAGCAGCCCTCAGACCCTAGCGAATGAGCAGTTCTTC. Its translation: CASSPQTLANEQFF.

The gene calls are TRBV11-1 and TRBJ2-1; D is possibly TRBD1 or TRBD2 (6 bases each). Germline V gene sequence: CDR1 SGHAT, CDR2 FQDESV (reference sequence). Trimming removed 5 bases at V and 8 bases at J, with 25 bases between. This CDR3 spans 17 amino acids. The CDR3 DNA reads as TGTGCCAGCAGCCTCCGCACCAAGGGGGGACCTGGTCATGAGCAGTTCTTC. It encodes CASSLRTKGGPGHEQFF.

The chain links TRBV5-4 to TRBJ2-3; the match to TRBD1 covers 8 bases. CDR3 size: 15 residues. With 4 bases clipped from V and 1 base from J, the junction kept 5 bases outside the gene matches. Germline CDR1 is SGHNT and CDR2 is YYREEE (reference sequence). CDR3 region: CASSPPDRGTDTQYF. The CDR3 DNA follows: TGTGCCAGCAGCCCTCCGGACAGGGGCACAGATACGCAGTATTTT.

The J gene is TRBJ2-3, the V gene TRBV10-3, with 8 bases that match TRBD1. This CDR3 region has 16 residues. Trimming at V came to 9 bases and at J to 0 bases, leaving 11 bases not matched to a gene. Per germline, CDR1 ENHRY and CDR2 SYGVKD. CDR3 nucleotide sequence: TGTGCCATATTGGACAGGGAGAGGAGTAGCACAGATACGCAGTATTTT. Translated: CAILDRERSSTDTQYF.

J is TRBJ2-7 and V is TRBV7-9, with TRBD2 identical over 10 bases. This CDR3 contains 15 residues. V shed 5 bases, J shed 7 bases, and the junction held 11 bases outside the gene matches. CDR1 and CDR2 (germline): SEHNR, FQNEAQ (reference sequence). The CDR3 nucleotides read TGTGCCAGCAGCCCCGTCGGCCTAGCGGGAGATGAGCAGTACTTC. Translating gives CASSPVGLAGDEQYF.